This is a list of T cell receptor beta chains from one sample in a study of CD8+ T cells in alopecia areata. Generated by immunoSEQ multiplex PCR, the TCRdb table keeps only in-frame clones and is missing some. The sample consists of hundreds of thousands of clones, around 67% of them appearing once. Source: CD4+ T cells sorted from blood, taken at week 0. The receptors originated from a human donor with alopecia areata. CDR3s include the opening cysteine and the closing phenylalanine or tryptophan. Each record gives: D gene, V gene, J gene, clone size, CDR3 DNA, CDR3 protein. A D gene is named only where the DNA matches it firmly. Clone size is given for some rows only: seen once, a few or many times, or a class if the clone is expanded.

>TRBD2|TRBV7-9|TRBJ2-3|.
TGTGCCAGCAGCCTGGGACTACCGGGGGTAGATACGCAGTATTTT
CASSLGLPGVDTQYF
>TRBD1|TRBV30|TRBJ1-2|.
TGTGCCTGGAGTGTAGGGGGCGCCGACTATGGCTACACCTTC
CAWSVGGADYGYTF
>.|TRBV6-5|TRBJ2-7|.
TGTGCCAGCAGTTACTCTGGGGACGGGGAGCAGTACTTC
CASSYSGDGEQYF
>.|TRBV18|TRBJ1-1|.
TGTGCCAGCTCACCACTGGACAGGAACACTGAAGCTTTCTTT
CASSPLDRNTEAFF
>TRBD2|TRBV7-2|TRBJ2-3|.
TGTGCCAGCAGCCCGCCGGGACTAGCGGTAACAGATACGCAGTATTTT
CASSPPGLAVTDTQYF
>.|TRBV2|TRBJ2-2|.
TGTGCCAGCAGTGCGGAATTCACCGGGGAGCTGTTTTTT
CASSAEFTGELFF
>.|TRBV27|TRBJ1-2|.
TGTGCCAGCAGTTTACGGGTTAACTATGGCTACACCTTC
CASSLRVNYGYTF
>.|TRBV27|TRBJ2-7|.
TGTGCCAGCAGTTTTCCCCCCCCGGGGAACGAGCAGTACTTC
CASSFPPPGNEQYF
>.|TRBV2|TRBJ1-2|.
TGTGCCAGCCAACCCAGGATCGGCTACACCTTC
CASQPRIGYTF
>TRBD1|TRBV7-9|TRBJ1-4|few
TGTGCCAGCAGGGAGACAGGGACTAATGAAAAACTGTTTTTT
CASRETGTNEKLFF
>TRBD2|TRBV25-1|TRBJ2-3|.
TGTGCCAGCAGTGGCAGCGGGGGGGCAGATACGCAGTATTTT
CASSGSGGADTQYF
>.|TRBV7-8|TRBJ2-3|few
TGTGCCAGCAGCTTAGCTCAGAGTACGCAGTATTTT
CASSLAQSTQYF
>TRBD1|TRBV6-1|TRBJ1-1|few
TGTGCCAGCAGTGCACATGGACAGGTCGCCGGCACTGAAGCTTTCTTT
CASSAHGQVAGTEAFF
>.|TRBV5-1|TRBJ2-5|.
TGCGCCAGCAGTATTGCAGAGACCCAGTACTTC
CASSIAETQYF
>.|TRBV9|TRBJ1-5|.
TGTGCCAGCAGCGTAGATGTGAATCAGCCCCAGCATTTT
CASSVDVNQPQHF
>.|TRBV29-1|TRBJ2-3|few
TGCAGCGTTGAGTCTACCATCACAGATACGCAGTATTTT
CSVESTITDTQYF
>.|TRBV5-1|TRBJ2-7|.
TGCGCCAGCAGCCCAGGGTACTACGAGCAGTACTTC
CASSPGYYEQYF
>.|TRBV5-1|TRBJ1-5|few
TGCGCCAGCAGCTTGGCGCCAGGGGACAATCAGCCCCAGCATTTT
CASSLAPGDNQPQHF
>.|TRBV29-1|TRBJ2-1|.
TGCAGCGTTGAATCTCTAGAGCGGTCCGAGCAGTTCTTC
CSVESLERSEQFF
>TRBD1|TRBV29-1|TRBJ1-2|.
TGCAGCGTGGCCGACGGCAGGGGGAACTATGGCTACACCTTC
CSVADGRGNYGYTF
>TRBD1|TRBV29-1|TRBJ2-5|.
TGCAGCGTGGGACAGGGAGGGGAGACCCAGTACTTC
CSVGQGGETQYF
>TRBD1|TRBV13|TRBJ1-6|.
TGTGCCAGCAGCTTACAGGGGGCCTATAATTCACCCCTCCACTTT
CASSLQGAYNSPLHF
>.|TRBV2|TRBJ2-3|.
TGTGCCAGCAGTTGGGGCACAGATACGCAGTATTTT
CASSWGTDTQYF
>.|TRBV6-5|TRBJ1-4|.
TGTGCCAGCAGTCCGAACCGGGGGGAAAAACTGTTTTTT
CASSPNRGEKLFF
>TRBD1|TRBV7-9|TRBJ1-1|.
TGTGCCAGCAGCCCAGACAGGGGGCGTTCTGAAGCTTTCTTT
CASSPDRGRSEAFF
>TRBD1|TRBV29-1|TRBJ1-2|.
TGCAGCGTTGCGGACAGGCGCTACACCTTC
CSVADRRYTF
>.|TRBV5-1|TRBJ1-2|few
TGCGCCAGCAGCACCCGGGCCCAGACCGCCTATGGCTACACCTTC
CASSTRAQTAYGYTF
>.|TRBV7-6|TRBJ1-2|.
TGTGCCAGCAGCTGGGCCAGGGGCCAGGGCTACACCTTC
CASSWARGQGYTF
>.|TRBV4-1|TRBJ1-2|.
TGCGCCAGCAGCCAAACTGGGGGGTATGGCTACACCTTC
CASSQTGGYGYTF
>.|TRBV9|TRBJ2-7|few
TGTGCCAGCAGCGTAGCTGGGACATACCCCTACGAGCAGTACTTC
CASSVAGTYPYEQYF
>.|TRBV27|TRBJ1-2|once
TGTGCCAGCAGTCAGAACAATTTCTATGGCTACACCTTC
CASSQNNFYGYTF
>.|TRBV19|TRBJ2-1|.
TGTGCCAGTAGTATTCCAGTCCGAACCTACAATGAGCAGTTCTTC
CASSIPVRTYNEQFF
>.|TRBV27|TRBJ2-2|.
TGTGCCAGCAGTTTGGGACACCGGAACACCGGGGAGCTGTTTTTT
CASSLGHRNTGELFF
>.|TRBV5-1|TRBJ1-5|.
TGCGCCAGCAGCTTGGCAGGGGACTTCAATCAGCCCCAGCATTTT
CASSLAGDFNQPQHF
>.|TRBV9|TRBJ2-2|.
TGTGCCAGCAGCGTAGAGGCATTCGGGGAGCTGTTTTTT
CASSVEAFGELFF
>.|TRBV30|TRBJ1-1|few
TGTGCCTGGAGTGGTTCCTTCCCCGCTGAAGCTTTCTTT
CAWSGSFPAEAFF
>.|TRBV30|TRBJ2-6|.
TGTGCCTGGAGGCCGAAGGGATTTGGGGCCAACGTCCTGACTTTC
CAWRPKGFGANVLTF